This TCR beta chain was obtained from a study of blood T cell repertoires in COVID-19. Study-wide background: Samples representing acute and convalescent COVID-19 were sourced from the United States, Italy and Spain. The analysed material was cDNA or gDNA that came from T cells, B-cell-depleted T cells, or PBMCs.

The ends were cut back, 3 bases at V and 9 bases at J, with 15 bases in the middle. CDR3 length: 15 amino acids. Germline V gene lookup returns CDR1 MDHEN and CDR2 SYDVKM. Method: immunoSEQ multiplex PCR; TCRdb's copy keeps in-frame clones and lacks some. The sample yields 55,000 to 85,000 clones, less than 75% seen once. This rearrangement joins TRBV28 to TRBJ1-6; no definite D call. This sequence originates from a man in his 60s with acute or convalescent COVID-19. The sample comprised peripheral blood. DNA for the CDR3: TGTGCCAGCAGTTTCAGGACTCCCGACCGTTCACCCCTCCACTTT. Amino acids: CASSFRTPDRSPLHF.